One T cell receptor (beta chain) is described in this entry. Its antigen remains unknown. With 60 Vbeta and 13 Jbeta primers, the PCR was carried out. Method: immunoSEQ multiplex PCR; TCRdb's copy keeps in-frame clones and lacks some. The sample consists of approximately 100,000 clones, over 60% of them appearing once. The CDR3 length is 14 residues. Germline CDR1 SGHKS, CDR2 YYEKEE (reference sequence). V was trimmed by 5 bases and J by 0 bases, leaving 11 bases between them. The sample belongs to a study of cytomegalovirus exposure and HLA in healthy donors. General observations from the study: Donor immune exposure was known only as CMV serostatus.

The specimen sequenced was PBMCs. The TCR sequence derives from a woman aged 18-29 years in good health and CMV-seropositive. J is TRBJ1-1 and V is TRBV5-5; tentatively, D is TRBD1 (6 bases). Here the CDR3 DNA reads TGTGCCAGCAGAGGGACACAGATGAACACTGAAGCTTTCTTT. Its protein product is CASRGTQMNTEAFF.